Listed below are T cell receptor beta chains from one sample, sequenced in a study of blood T cell repertoires in COVID-19. TCRdb's copy holds only in-frame clones and misses some; the assay was immunoSEQ multiplex PCR. The data contain 150,000 or so clones, over 75% of them singletons. Sequencing input: PBMCs or T cells enriched from blood (not recorded which). The receptors shown here come from a man between 35 and 55 years old who had recovered from COVID-19. CDR3s include the opening cysteine and the closing phenylalanine or tryptophan. The order of the fields is clone size, D gene, V gene, J gene, CDR3 DNA, CDR3 protein. D genes are given only for firm matches. For some rows the clone size is stated as once, few or many, or as a class when expanded; others skip it.

size: -
D: TRBD1
V: TRBV7-9
J: TRBJ1-5
DNA: TGTGCCAGCGGTACAGGGGGCAATCAGCCCCAGCATTTT
CDR3: CASGTGGNQPQHF

size: -
D: TRBD1
V: TRBV5-1
J: TRBJ2-5
DNA: TGCGCCAGCAGCTCGGACAGGGGAACCCAGTACTTC
CDR3: CASSSDRGTQYF

size: -
D: TRBD1
V: TRBV30
J: TRBJ1-2
DNA: TGTGCCTGGAGCCCACGACAGGGTGGGTCTTTGGGCTACACCTTC
CDR3: CAWSPRQGGSLGYTF

size: -
D: TRBD1
V: TRBV24-1
J: TRBJ2-5
DNA: TGTGCCACCAGTGATTGGGGACAGGTGCAAGAGACCCAGTACTTC
CDR3: CATSDWGQVQETQYF

size: -
D: -
V: TRBV10-2
J: TRBJ2-7
DNA: TGCGCCAGCAGTGTTCCCTCACAGCGACTAGAGCAGTACTTC
CDR3: CASSVPSQRLEQYF

size: few
D: TRBD1
V: TRBV2
J: TRBJ1-2
DNA: TGTGCCAGCAGTGAAAGAGCGGGACAGGTATATGGCTACACCTTC
CDR3: CASSERAGQVYGYTF

size: -
D: -
V: TRBV30
J: TRBJ1-1
DNA: TGTGCCTGGAGTGTCCCCGGGTTCACGAACACTGAAGCTTTCTTT
CDR3: CAWSVPGFTNTEAFF

size: few
D: TRBD2
V: TRBV3-1/TRBV3-2
J: TRBJ2-2
DNA: TGTGCCAGCAGCCATTCGGCAAGGGTAGCGGGGGGGCGGGATCTTGCCGGGGAGCTGTTTTTT
CDR3: CASSHSARVAGGRDLAGELFF

size: -
D: -
V: TRBV19
J: TRBJ1-4
DNA: TGTGCCAGTGCCGGGGGAGCAACTAATGAAAAACTGTTTTTT
CDR3: CASAGGATNEKLFF

size: -
D: -
V: TRBV3-1/TRBV3-2
J: TRBJ2-7
DNA: TGTGCCAGCAGCCCGCAACAGGTTAGCTCCTACGAGCAGTACTTC
CDR3: CASSPQQVSSYEQYF

size: once
D: -
V: TRBV6-4
J: TRBJ1-2
DNA: TGTGCCAGCAGGAGATTGACAGAAAACAACTATGGCTACACCTTC
CDR3: CASRRLTENNYGYTF

size: -
D: -
V: TRBV30
J: TRBJ2-2
DNA: TGTGCCTGGAGTGTGCCGGGGATATCCGGGGAGCTGTTTTTT
CDR3: CAWSVPGISGELFF

size: -
D: -
V: TRBV14
J: TRBJ2-5
DNA: TGTGCCAGCAGTCAGAACAGCCAAGAGACCCAGTACTTC
CDR3: CASSQNSQETQYF

size: -
D: TRBD2
V: TRBV4-2
J: TRBJ2-5
DNA: TGTGCCAGCGCCCACTCAGCGGGGGGGATCGGAGAGACCCAGTACTTC
CDR3: CASAHSAGGIGETQYF

size: few
D: -
V: TRBV7-2
J: TRBJ1-6
DNA: TGTGCCAGCAGCCCGGACAGACGATCCTATAATTCACCCCTCCACTTT
CDR3: CASSPDRRSYNSPLHF

size: -
D: TRBD2
V: TRBV10-3
J: TRBJ2-1
DNA: TGTGCCATCAGTGAGTCTGTACTAGCGCTCTCGCTCTTC
CDR3: CAISESVLALSLF

size: -
D: TRBD1
V: TRBV27
J: TRBJ2-7
DNA: TGTGCCAGCAGTCCGCGGGACAGGGCTACGCGAGAGCAGTACTTC
CDR3: CASSPRDRATREQYF

size: -
D: TRBD1
V: TRBV11-2
J: TRBJ2-5
DNA: TGTGCCAGCAGCTTAGCCCTGCGGGGGACAGGGGGTTCAGCGACCCAGTACTTC
CDR3: CASSLALRGTGGSATQYF

size: -
D: -
V: TRBV18
J: TRBJ2-5
DNA: TGTGCCAGCTCACCGCCTCTTACGGGGGAGACCCAGTACTTC
CDR3: CASSPPLTGETQYF

size: -
D: -
V: TRBV11-2
J: TRBJ1-2
DNA: TGTGCCACCCAGGAAAGTGGCTACACCTTC
CDR3: CATQESGYTF

size: -
D: -
V: TRBV5-4
J: TRBJ1-1
DNA: TGTGCCAGCAGCTTCCGGGATTTGGACACTGAAGCTTTCTTT
CDR3: CASSFRDLDTEAFF

size: -
D: -
V: TRBV3-1/TRBV3-2
J: TRBJ1-1
DNA: TGTGCCAGCATGGACAGGAACACTGAAGCTTTCTTT
CDR3: CASMDRNTEAFF

size: -
D: TRBD1
V: TRBV7-8
J: TRBJ1-1
DNA: TGTGCCAGCAGCACTCCGCTTACCGGGACAGGGAATGAAGCTTTCTTT
CDR3: CASSTPLTGTGNEAFF

size: -
D: -
V: TRBV7-6
J: TRBJ2-3
DNA: TGTGCCAGCAGCCAGGGGCATGGCCAAAGCACAGATACGCAGTATTTT
CDR3: CASSQGHGQSTDTQYF

size: -
D: TRBD1
V: TRBV24-1
J: TRBJ2-5
DNA: TGTGCCACCAGTGACCCGACAGGGAAGGGAGAGACCCAGTACTTC
CDR3: CATSDPTGKGETQYF